This T cell receptor (beta chain) is drawn from a study of cytomegalovirus exposure and HLA in healthy donors. Primers: 60 Vbeta forward and 13 Jbeta reverse. This table comes from immunoSEQ multiplex PCR, and its TCRdb copy is limited to in-frame clones, with some not included. The sample carries 150,000 to 200,000 clones, 79% recorded once. Germline lookup yields CDR1 MNHEY and CDR2 SMNVEV (reference sequence). The junction had 9 bases not matched to a gene; V was cut back by 3 bases and J by 7 bases. The CDR3 extends over 16 amino acids. The TCR was taken from a woman aged 45-65 years in good health and CMV-seronegative. The chain has TRBV27 and TRBJ1-6; 7 bases match TRBD1. Sequencing used PBMCs. The CDR3 reads CASSFGTDVRNSPLHF. The CDR3 coding sequence is TGTGCCAGCAGTTTCGGGACAGACGTCAGAAATTCACCCCTCCACTTT.